This note documents a single T cell receptor (beta chain) sequence. The antigen is unknown. J gave up 5 bases and V 4 bases, and 9 bases lay outside the gene matches. From germline, CDR1 is SGHRS and CDR2 YFSETQ. The CDR3 contains 14 residues. TCRdb reprocessed the 5' RACE reads via MiXCR and lists one record per CDR3 protein. The profile shows a few hundred thousand distinct CDR3 sequences, around 28% of them singletons. The sample originates from a study of T-cell memory formation after mild COVID-19. Looking at the study overall: Largely, the TCR clusters proved donor specific. Whole-study results and caveats: Confirmation of SARS-CoV-2 specificity was lacking for second-wave clones peaking day 37. From day 15 to 85, contracting clones were balanced between CD4 and CD8, whereas later expanders leaned toward CD4+.

This chain links TRBV5-1 with TRBJ2-7, with 7 bases that match TRBD1. Sequencing was performed on PBMCs or a T cell subset sorted from them (not recorded which). The clonotype comes from an adult woman who had mild COVID-19 (a few samples of this study predate the infection). Cell type and time point are not known. In DNA, the CDR3 is TGCGCCAGCAGCGGGGGACAGTTGCACGACGAGCAGTACTTC. Translating it yields CASSGGQLHDEQYF.